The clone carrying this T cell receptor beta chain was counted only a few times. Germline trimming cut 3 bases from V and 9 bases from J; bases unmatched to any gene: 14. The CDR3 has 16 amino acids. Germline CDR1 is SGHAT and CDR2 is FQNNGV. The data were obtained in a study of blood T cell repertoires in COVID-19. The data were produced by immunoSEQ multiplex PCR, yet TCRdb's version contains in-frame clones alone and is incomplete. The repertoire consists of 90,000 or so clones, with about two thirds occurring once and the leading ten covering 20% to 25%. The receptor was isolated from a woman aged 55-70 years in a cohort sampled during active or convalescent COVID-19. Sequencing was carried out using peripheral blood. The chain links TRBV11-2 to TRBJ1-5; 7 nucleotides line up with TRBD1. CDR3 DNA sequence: TGTGCCAGCAGCTTGTCTGACAGGGCCGCCCCAGGGCCCCAGCATTTT. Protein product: CASSLSDRAAPGPQHF.